This T cell receptor beta chain was captured in a study of blood T cell repertoires in COVID-19. Per germline, CDR1 MGHRA and CDR2 YSYEKL. CDR3 length: 15 residues. V was clipped by 1 base and J by 7 bases; unmatched bases: 3. Sequencing was performed with immunoSEQ multiplex PCR; in TCRdb, only in-frame clones are kept and a portion is missing. This sample has about 240,000 clones, with 80% to 95% found just once. The chain recombines TRBV4-1 with TRBJ1-4, with 10 bases matching TRBD1. The specimen sequenced was peripheral blood. The receptor comes from a man under 40 with COVID-19, enrolled during active disease. CDR3 sequence: CASSQGGTGVEKLFF. The CDR3, as DNA: TGCGCCAGCAGCCAAGGTGGGACAGGGGTTGAAAAACTGTTTTTT.